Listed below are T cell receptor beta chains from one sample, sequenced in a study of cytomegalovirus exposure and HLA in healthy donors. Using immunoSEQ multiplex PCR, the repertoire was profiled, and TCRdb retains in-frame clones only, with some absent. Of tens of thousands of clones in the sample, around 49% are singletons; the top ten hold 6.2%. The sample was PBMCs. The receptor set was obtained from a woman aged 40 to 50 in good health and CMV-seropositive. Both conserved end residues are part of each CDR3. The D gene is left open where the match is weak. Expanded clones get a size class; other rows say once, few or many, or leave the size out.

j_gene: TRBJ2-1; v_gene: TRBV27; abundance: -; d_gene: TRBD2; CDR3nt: TGTGCCAGCAGCCTAGCGGGGAACAATGAGCAGTTCTTC; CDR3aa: CASSLAGNNEQFF
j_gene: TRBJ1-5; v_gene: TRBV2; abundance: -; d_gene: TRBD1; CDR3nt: TGTGCCACCCGTATGGGACAGGGGGGCAATCAGCCCCAGCATTTT; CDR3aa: CATRMGQGGNQPQHF
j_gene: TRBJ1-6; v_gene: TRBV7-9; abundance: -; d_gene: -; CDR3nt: TGTGCCAGCAGCGTATCGGGGGGCGCCACCTATAATTCACCCCTCCACTTT; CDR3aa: CASSVSGGATYNSPLHF
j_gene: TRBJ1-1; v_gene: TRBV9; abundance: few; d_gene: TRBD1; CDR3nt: TGTGCCAGCAGCGTAGGGGCAGGGGGGAGGAACACTGAAGCTTTCTTT; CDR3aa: CASSVGAGGRNTEAFF
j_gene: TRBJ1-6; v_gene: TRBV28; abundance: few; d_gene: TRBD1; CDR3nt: TGTGCCAGCAGTGGCGGGACAGGGTATAATTCACCCCTCCACTTT; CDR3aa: CASSGGTGYNSPLHF
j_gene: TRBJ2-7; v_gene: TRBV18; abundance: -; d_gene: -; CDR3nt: TGTGCCAGCTCACCACAGGACAGATTCGAGCAGTACTTC; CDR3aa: CASSPQDRFEQYF
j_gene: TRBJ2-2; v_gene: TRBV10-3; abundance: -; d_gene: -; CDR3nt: TGTGCCATCAGTGATAGGAGGGATGCCGGGGAGCTGTTTTTT; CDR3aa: CAISDRRDAGELFF
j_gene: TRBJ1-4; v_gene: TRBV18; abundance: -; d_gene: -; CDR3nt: TGTGCCAGCTCACCGACGGAGGGTGAAAAACTGTTTTTT; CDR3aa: CASSPTEGEKLFF
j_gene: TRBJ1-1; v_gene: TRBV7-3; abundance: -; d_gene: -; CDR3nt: TGTGCCAGCAGTCTTAATTATGAGACAGAGGCTTTCTTT; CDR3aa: CASSLNYETEAFF
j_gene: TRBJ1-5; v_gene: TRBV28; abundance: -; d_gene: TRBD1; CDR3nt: TGTGCCAGCAGACCGAGCCCGGGACAGGACACGTTTAGCAATCAGCCCCAGCATTTT; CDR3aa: CASRPSPGQDTFSNQPQHF